The present TCR beta chain was sequenced within a study of OX40 agonist ivuxolimab in advanced cancers. Study summary: Patients with hepatocellular carcinoma, melanoma, renal cell or head and neck cancer made up the dose-escalation patients.

V was clipped by 2 bases and J by 7 bases, with 12 bases between them. Germline lookup yields CDR1 MNHEY and CDR2 SVGAGI. The length of the CDR3 is 13 residues. Points on this clone: Its antigen is not identified. The identical CDR3 is also encoded by other nucleotide sequences in the sample.

The sampling schedule covered blood at baseline, cycle 4 day 1, and cycle 7 day 1. General study points: At 0.1 to 3.0 mg/kg and by week 6, CD4+ and CD8+ T cells in the blood had expanded clonally. The antigen specificity of the peripheral T cells (those that were expanded) was not determined.

The repertoire was sequenced with immunoSEQ multiplex PCR; TCRdb's copy has only in-frame clones and lacks some. Seen here are fewer than 80,000 clones, around 89% observed once, and the top ten hold roughly 6.5%. This TCR was recovered from an adult with an advanced solid tumor such as melanoma, head and neck, liver or kidney cancer. The V call is TRBV6-5, the J call TRBJ2-7; maybe TRBD2 (5 bases). The sequenced sample was CD4+ or CD8+ T cells sorted from blood, obtained in a trial of the OX40 agonist ivuxolimab. CDR3 region: CASSYGRGIEQYF. The CDR3 bases are TGTGCCAGCAGTTACGGGAGAGGGATTGAGCAGTACTTC.